The T cell receptor beta chain described here comes from a study of low-dose radiotherapy and immunotherapy resistance in tumors (dated by TCRdb to between 2021 and 2024). In terms of the full investigation: In Cohort 1, 0.5 Gy per fraction was delivered every 2 weeks, and a total PTV dose of 6.5 Gy was prescribed. For Cohort 2, the dose was 1 Gy per fraction given every two weeks, adding up to 13 Gy in total across 26 weeks. Patients were given nivolumab as a 240 mg flat dose every two weeks and ipilimumab at 1 mg/kg every six weeks, with both drugs delivered intravenously. Cyclophosphamide 200 mg/m2 was administered intravenously every two weeks, one day before each radiation and immunotherapy administration. Aspirin 300 mg was taken orally once daily by patients for four cycles, starting on cycle 1 day 1. No randomization into treatment groups was done for the people taking part in the trial. Eight patients were included in the translational analysis: three from the first dose cohort and the first five from the second dose cohort.

V lost 7 bases and J lost 1 base, and the count of bases not matched to a germline gene is 6. The CDR1 and CDR2 encoded by the germline V gene (reference sequence) are LNHDA and SQIVND. The CDR3 starts with the cysteine, ends with the phenylalanine, and has 15 residues. Kept here is only the CDR3 DNA, which spans 45 bases and is read in frame from base 1. To note about this clonotype: Its target antigen remains unknown. One base away there is no much larger clone; base qualities are not given.

Superscript III and a set of TRAV- and TRBV-specific primers were used to synthesize first-strand cDNA, so that both TCRalpha and TCRbeta chains were covered. An approximately 20-cycle PCR with Phusion amplified the TCRs, pairing a constant-region primer with the adapter that was attached to the V primers. Isolated mRNA was amplified with the MessageAmp II aRNA Amplification Kit, using a roughly 15-hour in vitro transcription at 37°C. The Dynabeads mRNA DIRECT Purification Kit was used to isolate the mRNA for TCR sequencing. A second 25-cycle Phusion PCR added indexed Illumina adapters, and products were purified with AMPure XP beads. Deep sequencing of the TCRalpha and TCRbeta libraries was carried out on an Illumina MiniSeq instrument. On the study's bioinformatics: Custom Perl scripts were used to pool TCR sequences that encoded the same protein, to remove out-of-frame sequences, and to calculate the abundance of each clonotype. Any TCR sequence backed by just one read was left out of the analysis. Shannon entropy, Gini index, clonality, richness, and the frequency of TCRs shared between repertoires were included as repertoire metrics. Starting from the raw public reads, TCRdb applied fastp trimming at Q25, assembled clones with MiXCR and retained in-frame beta chains. One record per CDR3 amino acid sequence lists the most common genes and DNA. In this record, the V and J calls reflect TCRdb's handling and not the investigators' own analysis. The table for this sample lists 75,000 to 95,000 distinct CDR3 sequences; more than 7.5% of them were counted only once. The ten largest clones represent approximately 0.98% of the sample.

The sample's time point label is to be understood as: before trial treatment. Donors were enrolled in RACIN, a single-arm phase I dose-escalation trial combining nivolumab, ipilimumab, aspirin, low-dose cyclophosphamide and low-dose radiotherapy. To be eligible, a patient needed to have an advanced solid tumor that was TIL-negative. The receptor comes from a male donor with prostate cancer. This specimen was PBMCs, taken before treatment. The V and J genes are TRBV19 and TRBJ1-2; 10 central nucleotides agree with TRBD1. The CDR3 reads CASTRQGADNYGYTF. In nucleotides, the sequence is TGTGCCAGTACCCGACAGGGGGCAGATAACTATGGCTACACCTTC.